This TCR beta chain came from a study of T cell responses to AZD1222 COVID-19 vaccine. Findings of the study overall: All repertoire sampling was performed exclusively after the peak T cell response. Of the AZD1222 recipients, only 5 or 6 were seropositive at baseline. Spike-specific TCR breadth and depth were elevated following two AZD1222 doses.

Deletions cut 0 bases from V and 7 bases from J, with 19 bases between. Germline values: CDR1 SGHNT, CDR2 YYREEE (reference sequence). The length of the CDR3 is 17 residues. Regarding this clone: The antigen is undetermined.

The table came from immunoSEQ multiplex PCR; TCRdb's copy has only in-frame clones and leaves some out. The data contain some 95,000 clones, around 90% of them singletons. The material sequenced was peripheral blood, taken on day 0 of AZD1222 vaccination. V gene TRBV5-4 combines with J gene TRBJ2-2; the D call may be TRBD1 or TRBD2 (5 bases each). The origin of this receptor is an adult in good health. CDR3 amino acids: CASSLGLGLGEIGELFF. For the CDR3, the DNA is TGTGCCAGCAGCTTGGGGCTTGGATTGGGGGAGATCGGGGAGCTGTTTTTT. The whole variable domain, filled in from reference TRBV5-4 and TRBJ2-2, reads ETGVTQSPTHLIKTRGQQVTLRCSSQSGHNTVSWYQQALGQGPQFIFQYYREEENGRGNFPPRFSGLQFPNYSSELNVNALELDDSALYLCASSLGLGLGEIGELFFGEGSRLTVL.